This is a list of T cell receptor beta chains from one sample in a study of blood T cells in healthy people across ages. TCRdb reprocessed the 5' RACE reads with MiXCR, giving one entry per CDR3 protein. Here the sample spans roughly 800,000 distinct CDR3 sequences, 20% to 25% being singletons. The same sample was also used in a study of T cells of mothers and their children.

The sample taken for sequencing was blood. The receptors derive from a boy younger than 18 in good health. CDR3s include the opening cysteine and the closing phenylalanine or tryptophan. A D gene is named only where the DNA matches it firmly. Rows may omit the clone size; those that give it use once, few, many or a size class.

>few|NA|TRBV4-2|TRBJ2-7
TGTGCCAGCAGCCCCGAGGCCGGCTTGAGCTCCTACGAGCAGTACTTC
CASSPEAGLSSYEQYF
>few|TRBD1|TRBV3-1|TRBJ2-7
TGTGCCAGCAGCCAAGTGAAGGACAGGGAATTGTACTTC
CASSQVKDRELYF
>many|TRBD2|TRBV9|TRBJ2-5
TGTGCCAGCAGCCCCGGGACTAGCCTTTCGAGCGAGACCCAGTACTTC
CASSPGTSLSSETQYF
>few|NA|TRBV29-1|TRBJ2-4
TGCAGCGTTGCCTCAGGGAACTCAGACATTCAGTACTTC
CSVASGNSDIQYF
>once|TRBD2|TRBV29-1|TRBJ2-7
TGCAGCGTTGAGCCTAGCGGGAGTGACGAGCAGTACTTT
CSVEPSGSDEQYF
>NA|TRBD1|TRBV9|TRBJ1-1
TGTGCCAGCAGCGCTCGACAGGGGGAGAACACTGAAGCTTTCTTT
CASSARQGENTEAFF
>few|TRBD2|TRBV20-1|TRBJ2-1
TGCAGTGTTACCGGGGGGACCTACAATGAGCAGTTCTTC
CSVTGGTYNEQFF
>NA|TRBD2|TRBV12-3/TRBV12-4|TRBJ2-4
TGTGCCAGCAGTCCCAGGACTAGCGGAGCCAAAAACATTCAGTACTTC
CASSPRTSGAKNIQYF
>NA|TRBD2|TRBV28|TRBJ2-3
TGTGCCAGCAGTCCGACTAGCGGGATCCGGGGGGGGGATACGCAGTATTTT
CASSPTSGIRGGDTQYF
>NA|NA|TRBV19|TRBJ2-2
TGTGCCAGCAGTAATCGCGGGACGGTGAACACCGGGGAGCTGTTTTTT
CASSNRGTVNTGELFF
>few|TRBD1|TRBV4-1|TRBJ2-5
TGCGCCAGCAGCCAGACAGGGGGCGCCGAGACCCAGTACTTC
CASSQTGGAETQYF
>NA|NA|TRBV18|TRBJ2-1
TGTGCCAGCTCCGAGGACAGAAATGAGCAGTTCTTC
CASSEDRNEQFF
>few|NA|TRBV7-3|TRBJ1-2
TGTGCCAGCAGCTTAGGGGGAAATTTACGGTTGGATGGCTACACCTTC
CASSLGGNLRLDGYTF
>NA|NA|TRBV4-3|TRBJ2-3
TGCGCCAGCAGCCAAGAGACCAAGGCAGATACGCAGTATTTT
CASSQETKADTQYF
>few|TRBD1|TRBV12-3/TRBV12-4|TRBJ1-5
TGTGCCAGCAGTTTAGCCAGGGACAGGAACACAGATACGCAGCATTTT
CASSLARDRNTDTQHF
>NA|NA|TRBV10-3|TRBJ2-2
TGTGCCATCAGGGGGTCGGGATCCGGGGAGCTGTTTTTT
CAIRGSGSGELFF
>NA|TRBD2|TRBV19|TRBJ2-2
TGTGCCAGTAGTAAAGAGCGGGGGAACACCGGGGAGCTGTTTTTT
CASSKERGNTGELFF
>few|NA|TRBV25-1|TRBJ2-2
TGTGCCAGCAGTGTACAGGGTTTGGCCGGGGAGCTGTTTTTT
CASSVQGLAGELFF
>few|TRBD1|TRBV4-3|TRBJ1-6
TGCGCCAGCAGCCCAGATGGGGACAGGGGTTCACCCCTCCACTTT
CASSPDGDRGSPLHF
>NA|NA|TRBV5-1|TRBJ1-2
TGCGCCAGCAGCTTGTGGGGGGAAACTAACTATGGCTACACCTTC
CASSLWGETNYGYTF
>NA|NA|TRBV7-9|TRBJ2-2
TGTGCCAGCAGACAGGGCCCCGGGGAGCTGTTTTTT
CASRQGPGELFF
>few|NA|TRBV28|TRBJ2-3
TGTGCCAGCAGTCCCCTGGATGGGACGCAGTATTTT
CASSPLDGTQYF
>few|TRBD1|TRBV5-5|TRBJ1-2
TGTGCCAGCAGCCCGACGCTCCGACAGGGGAACTATGGCTACACCTTC
CASSPTLRQGNYGYTF
>NA|TRBD2|TRBV3-1|TRBJ2-5
TGTGCCAGCAGCCAAGAGAGGAACAGCGGGAGGCAAGAGACCCAGTACTTC
CASSQERNSGRQETQYF
>NA|NA|TRBV5-1|TRBJ2-1
TGCGCCAGCAGCCCCAAATTGGGGTTTAGCGGAGGATACTACAATGAGCAGTTCTTC
CASSPKLGFSGGYYNEQFF
>few|NA|TRBV25-1|TRBJ1-1
TGTGCCAGCAGTGAATATGGCGGGACGGAGAACACTGAAGCTTTCTTT
CASSEYGGTENTEAFF
>few|NA|TRBV7-2|TRBJ2-5
TGTGCCAGCAGCTCGGAGCTGGGGGGGGGCCGCTTCTTC
CASSSELGGGRFF
>NA|NA|TRBV2|TRBJ2-5
TGTGCCAGCAGTGTTGCGGAGGGTCGGGAGACCCAGTACTTC
CASSVAEGRETQYF
>few|TRBD1|TRBV28|TRBJ2-3
TGTGCCAGCAGCCGGACAGGGGGCATCACAGATACGCAGTATTTT
CASSRTGGITDTQYF
>NA|NA|TRBV28|TRBJ2-1
TGTGCCAGCAGTTTAATCTTGAGGGCGGATGAGCAGTTCTTC
CASSLILRADEQFF
>NA|TRBD1|TRBV7-9|TRBJ2-7
TGTGCCAGCAGCTCCACCAAAGACAGGGGTTTCTACGAGCAGTACTTC
CASSSTKDRGFYEQYF
>few|NA|TRBV7-2|TRBJ1-1
TGTGCCAGCAGACCCCCGGGAGGGCTGAACACTGAAGCTTTCTTT
CASRPPGGLNTEAFF
>few|NA|TRBV10-3|TRBJ2-2
TGTGCCATCCGAAGTGGTACCGGGGAGCTGTTTTTT
CAIRSGTGELFF
>NA|NA|TRBV27|TRBJ1-4
TGTGCCAGCAGCCGTGGGACCGGAACAACTAATGAAAAACTGTTTTTT
CASSRGTGTTNEKLFF
>NA|NA|TRBV5-5|TRBJ2-1
TGTGCCAGCAGCACAGGGAACAATGAGCAGTTCTTC
CASSTGNNEQFF
>NA|NA|TRBV20-1|TRBJ1-5
TGCAGTGCTAGAGACACCGACAGCAATCAGCCCCAGCATTTT
CSARDTDSNQPQHF
>few|TRBD1|TRBV6-5|TRBJ1-6
TGTGCCAGCCACAGGGGAACCCATAATTCACCCCTCCACTTT
CASHRGTHNSPLHF